This T cell receptor beta chain was captured by sequencing in a study of blood T cell repertoires in COVID-19. Study details: The analysed material was cDNA or gDNA that came from T cells, B-cell-depleted T cells, or PBMCs.

In the original processing: From reference gene primer amplification, estimates of nucleated cell counts were derived. This table comes from immunoSEQ multiplex PCR, and its TCRdb copy is limited to in-frame clones, with some not included. Clonal size and the V and J genes are those of that table, whereas D and trimming came from the DNA. The repertoire holds 250,000 to 300,000 clones, with approximately 81% as singletons. After removal of 0 bases from V and 4 bases from J, the junction contained 4 bases not matched to a gene. CDR3 length: 15 residues. Per germline, CDR1 KGHSH and CDR2 LQKENI. The sequence derives from a man aged 60-69 years with acute or convalescent COVID-19. The specimen was peripheral blood. The gene calls are TRBV18 and TRBJ2-5, with TRBD1 matching 8 bases. The CDR3 DNA reads as TGTGCCAGCTCACCACCGACAGGGGTGGGAGAGACCCAGTACTTC. It specifies CASSPPTGVGETQYF. Based on the CDR3 plus reference TRBV18 and TRBJ2-5, the full variable domain is NAGVMQNPRHLVRRRGQEARLRCSPMKGHSHVYWYRQLPEEGLKFMVYLQKENIIDESGMPKERFSAEFPKEGPSILRIQQVVRGDSAAYFCASSPPTGVGETQYFGPGTRLLVL.